The present TCR beta chain was sequenced within a study of a mutant IDH1 vaccine in newly diagnosed glioma. Overall study context: Patients were given eight vaccinations, scheduled in weeks 1, 3, 5, 7, 11, 15, 19 and 23. Beforehand, treatment had been radiotherapy, temozolomide, or both; the majority received both.

Only in-frame clones appear in the TCRdb table, and some are missing; sequencing was by immunoSEQ multiplex PCR. Seen here are tens of thousands of clones, around four fifths observed once, and the top ten hold about 5%. Time point specified: week 23, last vaccination. A single vaccine dose contained 300 ug of mutant IDH1 20-mer peptide, and topical imiquimod was used with it. V was cut by 1 base and J by 4 bases, with 16 bases left in between. Germline loops: CDR1 SGHVS, CDR2 FQNEAQ. The CDR3 is made up of 16 amino acids. For this clone: Its antigen is not identified.

The V and J genes are TRBV7-8 and TRBJ1-1, with D hard to call. The specimen was PBMCs, collected from a glioma patient whose treatment included an IDH1 peptide vaccine. This receptor was obtained from a man aged 50-60 years with glioma. This CDR3 is CASSLETARPSTEAFF. The CDR3 DNA sequence: TGTGCCAGCAGCTTAGAAACCGCCCGCCCCAGCACTGAAGCTTTCTTT.